A selection of T cell receptor beta chains follows, all from one sample in a study of blood T cell repertoires in COVID-19. Produced via immunoSEQ multiplex PCR; TCRdb's table is partial and in-frame only. The sample includes 150,000 or so clones, about 87% of them seen just once. The sample was peripheral blood. These receptors all come from a man aged 80 or over with acute or convalescent COVID-19. The CDR3 runs from the conserved cysteine through the conserved F or W. A D gene is named only where the DNA matches it firmly. The size field is filled for only some rows; it gives once, few, many or a size class.

d_call clone_size j_call v_call cdr3_nt cdr3_aa
TRBD1 - TRBJ2-7 TRBV7-8 TGTGCCAGCAGCTTAGCGGTTTTCCGGGACAGAAACGAGCAGTACTTC CASSLAVFRDRNEQYF
- - TRBJ1-4 TRBV5-6 TGTGCCAGCAGCTTGGGGGAGGGGGCAACTAATGAAAAACTGTTTTTT CASSLGEGATNEKLFF
- - TRBJ1-3 TRBV2 TGTGCCAGCACCCTGGGCCTCGACGGCGACACCATATATTTT CASTLGLDGDTIYF
- few TRBJ1-1 TRBV27 TGTGCCAGCGCAGGCATGAACACTGAAGCTTTCTTT CASAGMNTEAFF
TRBD1 once TRBJ2-4 TRBV5-1 TGCGCCAGCAGCAAGGGACAGGGGGCCAGCATTCAGTACTTC CASSKGQGASIQYF
TRBD1 once TRBJ1-2 TRBV6-5 TGTGCCAGCAGTTACTCCGGGACAGGGGTCTATGGCTACACCTTC CASSYSGTGVYGYTF
- few TRBJ2-6 TRBV13 TGTGCCAGCTTAGTTTCTGGGGCCAACGTCCTGACTTTC CASLVSGANVLTF
- - TRBJ1-4 TRBV27 TGTGCCAGCAGTTCACTAATTTCAGGTCAGGGCGAGCGTGAAAAACTGTTTTTT CASSSLISGQGEREKLFF
- - TRBJ1-6 TRBV28 TGTGCCAGCGGATTGGAAGGACACGGCAATTCACCCCTCCACTTT CASGLEGHGNSPLHF
TRBD1 once TRBJ1-1 TRBV3-1/TRBV3-2 TGTGCCAGCACTGGTGGCAGGGGGTACGGTGAAGCTTTCTTT CASTGGRGYGEAFF
- - TRBJ2-7 TRBV28 TGTGCCAGCAGTTTTTCAGGGAGGTACGAGCAGTACTTC CASSFSGRYEQYF
TRBD2 - TRBJ2-3 TRBV28 TGTGCCAGCAGCCGCATTGTGGGGACTAGTCGCACAGATACGCAGTATTTT CASSRIVGTSRTDTQYF
TRBD2 - TRBJ2-7 TRBV11-2 TGTGCCAGCAGCTCCCCACGGACTAGCGGGACCTACGAGCAGTACTTC CASSSPRTSGTYEQYF
TRBD2 - TRBJ2-7 TRBV7-9 TGTGCCAGCAGCCGGGGGGTGACCTCTACCTACGAGCAGTACTTC CASSRGVTSTYEQYF
- - TRBJ2-7 TRBV28 TGTGCCAGCAGCCCCCCAGGGTCCTCCTACGAGCAGTACTTC CASSPPGSSYEQYF
- - TRBJ1-3 TRBV5-4 TGTGCCAGCAGCTTGTACCAGGGTTCTGGAAACACCATATATTTT CASSLYQGSGNTIYF
TRBD1 - TRBJ1-5 TRBV19 TGTGCCAGTAGTATCTTGCCGGGACAGGGGGGGGATCAGCCCCAGCATTTT CASSILPGQGGDQPQHF
- - TRBJ1-5 TRBV19 TGTGCCAGTAGTATGGTAAGCAGGGGCAATCAGCCCCAGCATTTT CASSMVSRGNQPQHF
TRBD2 few TRBJ2-5 TRBV10-1 TGCGCCAGGAGTTCCGGGACTAGCGGGAGGGTACGGATTCAAGAGACCCAGTACTTC CARSSGTSGRVRIQETQYF
TRBD1 - TRBJ2-7 TRBV19 TGTGCCAGTAGTATATCCCACAGGGGAGCCTACGAGCAGTACTTC CASSISHRGAYEQYF
TRBD2 - TRBJ2-3 TRBV29-1 TGCAGCGTTTCTCTCGGACTAGCGGGAGGGACGCAGTATTTT CSVSLGLAGGTQYF
TRBD1 - TRBJ2-7 TRBV6-5 TGTGCCAGCTGCCGACTGGGACAGAACTACGAGCAGTACTTC CASCRLGQNYEQYF
TRBD1 few TRBJ2-7 TRBV5-1 TGCGCCAGCAGCTTCGGGGACAGGATCACATACGAGCAGTACTTC CASSFGDRITYEQYF
- once TRBJ2-3 TRBV9 TGTGCCAGCAGCGTAGGGGTTGGGGCGGCAGATACGCAGTATTTT CASSVGVGAADTQYF
TRBD1 - TRBJ2-5 TRBV5-6 TGTGCCAGCAGCCTTATACGACCGGGACAGCAAGAGACCCAGTACTTC CASSLIRPGQQETQYF
- - TRBJ1-1 TRBV11-2 TGTGCCAGCAGCTCCGGACTGCTGAACACTGAAGCTTTCTTT CASSSGLLNTEAFF
- - TRBJ1-3 TRBV9 TGTGCCAGCAGCGTGAGTCGGGTTGGGGCCTCTGGAAACACCATATATTTT CASSVSRVGASGNTIYF
- - TRBJ1-2 TRBV28 TGTGCCAGCAGTTTGGGGAAAGGGGACTACACCTTC CASSLGKGDYTF
- - TRBJ2-1 TRBV7-6 TGTGCCAGCAGCTACTCGGGGGGCCTTATCAATGAGCAGTTCTTC CASSYSGGLINEQFF
TRBD1 - TRBJ1-2 TRBV19 TGTGCCAGTAGTATAGCACAGGGGCCCTATGGCTACACCTTC CASSIAQGPYGYTF
TRBD2 - TRBJ2-1 TRBV10-1 TGCGCCAGCAGTGGAGCTAGCGGGAGTCTTGCTGAGCAGTTCTTC CASSGASGSLAEQFF
TRBD1 once TRBJ2-5 TRBV6-6 TGTGCCAGCAGCCGACTAACAGGGGGAGGAGAGACCCAGTACTTC CASSRLTGGGETQYF
- - TRBJ2-7 TRBV3-1/TRBV3-2 TGTGCCAGCAGCCAAGAAGGGGGATACGAGCAGTACTTC CASSQEGGYEQYF
TRBD2 - TRBJ2-2 TRBV6-5 TGTGCCAGCAGGGCCGGGACTAGCGTGTCCGGGGAGCTGTTTTTT CASRAGTSVSGELFF
- - TRBJ1-5 TRBV10-2 TGCGCCAGCAGTCCCGGGGGGGCCTCTCAGCCCCAGCATTTT CASSPGGASQPQHF
TRBD2 - TRBJ2-2 TRBV5-1 TGCGCCAGCAGCTACGCCGGACTAGCGGAAAACACCGGGGAGCTGTTTTTT CASSYAGLAENTGELFF
- - TRBJ1-6 TRBV2 TGTGCCAGCAGCCTAGCGGGACCCTTAAATTCACCCCTCCACTTT CASSLAGPLNSPLHF
- once TRBJ1-3 TRBV29-1 TGCAGCGGGGGGCACGGAGACACCATATATTTT CSGGHGDTIYF
TRBD1 - TRBJ1-2 TRBV3-1/TRBV3-2 TGTGCCAGCAGCCAGACAGGGAACTATGGCTACACCTTC CASSQTGNYGYTF
- - TRBJ2-1 TRBV4-1 TGCGCCAGCAGCCAAGAATATAGCCGGAGTGAGCAGTTCTTC CASSQEYSRSEQFF
- few TRBJ2-1 TRBV11-2 TGTGCCAGCAGAATCCGAGATTCGGGGTACCATGAGCAGTTCTTC CASRIRDSGYHEQFF
- - TRBJ2-3 TRBV5-5 TGTGCCAGCAGGCCTATCTGGCAGGCAGATACGCAGTATTTT CASRPIWQADTQYF
- once TRBJ2-7 TRBV5-1 TGCGCCAGCAGGGACTCGAGGCCTTACGAGCAGTACTTC CASRDSRPYEQYF
- - TRBJ1-1 TRBV3-1/TRBV3-2 TGTGCCAGCAGCCAAGGGGGGGGCAACACTGAAGCTTTCTTT CASSQGGGNTEAFF
TRBD1 - TRBJ1-4 TRBV4-1 TGCGCCAGCAGGTTGACCGGGACAGGGATTGAAAAACTGTTTTTT CASRLTGTGIEKLFF
- - TRBJ2-2 TRBV18 TGTGCCAGCTCACCATCTGGGGGAGGAGGCACCGGGGAGCTGTTTTTT CASSPSGGGGTGELFF
TRBD2 - TRBJ2-1 TRBV9 TGTGCCAGCAGCGTACTAGCGGGGGGACTCAATGAGCAGTTCTTC CASSVLAGGLNEQFF
TRBD1 - TRBJ2-5 TRBV10-3 TGTGCCATCAGTGAACAGGGGGAGACCCAGTACTTC CAISEQGETQYF
- - TRBJ2-2 TRBV9 TGTGCCAGCAGCGTAGGCTTCCGGAGAGTCGACAACACCGGGGAGCTGTTTTTT CASSVGFRRVDNTGELFF
TRBD1 - TRBJ1-1 TRBV5-4 TGTGCCAGCAGCTATGGACAGGGGGCTAAGACTGAAGCTTTCTTT CASSYGQGAKTEAFF
- - TRBJ1-1 TRBV5-1 TGCGCCAGCAGCGCTCAGGGTGGGAACACTGAAGCTTTCTTT CASSAQGGNTEAFF
TRBD1 - TRBJ2-7 TRBV6-5 TGTGCCAGCACCCGAGGACAGGGGAGAGACGAGCAGTACTTC CASTRGQGRDEQYF
TRBD2 - TRBJ2-1 TRBV19 TGTGCCAGTAGTATATCGGGTAGTAGCGGGATTAATGAGCAGTTCTTC CASSISGSSGINEQFF
- - TRBJ2-7 TRBV2 TGTGCCAGCAGTCTCTACTACGAGCAATACTTC CASSLYYEQYF
- - TRBJ1-4 TRBV5-4 TGTGCCAGCAGCCTGAGCCACGTTGGTAATGAAAAACTGTTTTTT CASSLSHVGNEKLFF
TRBD1 - TRBJ2-7 TRBV29-1 TGCAGCGTTGAAGAGGGACAGGGTGTCGAGCAGTACTTC CSVEEGQGVEQYF
- - TRBJ1-2 TRBV5-6 TGTGCCAGCAGCTTGACGTGGCGGGATGGCTACACCTTC CASSLTWRDGYTF
- once TRBJ2-1 TRBV6-5 TGTGCCAGCAGTTCCCCGGGACTCCTAGTCTACAATGAGCAGTTCTTC CASSSPGLLVYNEQFF
- - TRBJ1-6 TRBV4-1 TGCGCCAGCAGCCAAGATTCTATAGGACAGCTAGGGAATTCACCCCTCCACTTT CASSQDSIGQLGNSPLHF